The 29 T cell receptor beta chains reported below all come from one sample, sequenced in a study of blood T cell repertoires in COVID-19 (dated by TCRdb to the early 2020s). Libraries were made using the immunoSEQ multiplex PCR assay. As stored in TCRdb, this immuneACCESS dataset retains in-frame rearrangements with V and J assigned. A fraction of the clones does not appear; measured against another copy, unresolved V genes explain less than half of the discrepancy, and the remainder lacks a known reason. In this sample the table shows approximately 76,000 clones, 83% of which occur a single time. The ten biggest clones cover less than 40% of the sample. The sample comprised peripheral blood. Receptors originate from a man of 80 years or more with active or convalescent COVID-19.

The chain combines TRBV12-3 or TRBV12-4 with TRBJ2-3, with unresolved D. The V gene lost 4 bases and the J gene lost 4 bases, with 9 bases spanning the gap. The CDR3 covers 13 residues. The CDR3 is CASSSRGADTQYF. The CDR3 nucleotides read TGTGCCAGCAGTTCACGCGGAGCAGATACGCAGTATTTT.

This clone was counted a single time. The chain combines TRBV9 with TRBJ2-1; a weak D match, TRBD2 (7 bases). The V end was cut by 5 bases, the J end by 1 base, with 13 bases between. The CDR3 is made up of 15 amino acids. Per the germline V gene, CDR1 is SGDLS and CDR2 is YYNGEE. The CDR3 sequence: CASSLGGRSYNEQFF. The CDR3 DNA reads TGTGCCAGCAGTTTGGGGGGGCGGTCCTACAATGAGCAGTTCTTC.

CDR3 sequence: CASTKGVPAFGYTF. In DNA form, the CDR3 reads TGTGCCAGCACCAAGGGGGTTCCTGCGTTTGGCTACACCTTC. This chain uses TRBV6-5 with TRBJ1-2; possibly TRBD1 for D (6 bases). This CDR3 region has 14 residues. Germline loops: CDR1 MNHEY, CDR2 SVGAGI. V was cut by 7 bases and J by 7 bases, with 19 bases left in between.

The V gene is TRBV6-5, the J gene TRBJ1-2; D gene ambiguous. CDR1 is MNHEY, CDR2 SVGAGI, per germline. The CDR3 has 13 residues. V was cut by 6 bases and J by 4 bases, with 12 bases left in between. This CDR3 reads CASSRTVSYGYTF. CDR3 bases: TGTGCCAGCAGCCGTACAGTAAGCTATGGCTACACCTTC.

The V call is TRBV11-2, the J call TRBJ1-3; no firm D call. The V gene lost 5 bases and the J gene lost 0 bases, with 8 bases spanning the gap. CDR1 is SGHAT and CDR2 is FQNNGV in the germline V gene. The CDR3 runs to 14 residues. The CDR3 sequence: CASSNLRSGNTIYF. The CDR3 DNA reads as TGTGCCAGCAGCAATCTCCGCTCTGGAAACACCATATATTTT.

This chain links TRBV30 with TRBJ2-3; possible D gene TRBD2, 6 bases. This CDR3 region has 16 residues. Germline V gene sequence: CDR1 GTSNPN, CDR2 SVGIG (reference sequence). Between the trimmed V and J ends, which lost 1 base and 1 base, there was a span of 15 bases. The CDR3 DNA follows: TGTGCCTGGAGTGGAGTTGGGCGGGGCCGCACAGATACGCAGTATTTT. The encoded protein is CAWSGVGRGRTDTQYF.

The chain recombines TRBV5-1 with TRBJ2-1; 11 bases line up with TRBD2. Germline lookup yields CDR1 SGHRS and CDR2 YFSETQ. The CDR3 is made up of 15 amino acids. V was clipped by 5 bases and J by 6 bases; unmatched bases: 7. CDR3: CASSWGGLAANEQFF. CDR3 DNA sequence: TGCGCCAGCAGTTGGGGGGGACTAGCGGCCAATGAGCAGTTCTTC.

The chain links TRBV7-6 to TRBJ1-3; D remains unclear. Trimming removed 0 bases at V and 0 bases at J, with 9 bases between. Germline loops: CDR1 SGHVS, CDR2 FNYEAQ. The CDR3 has 16 residues. The CDR3 loop is CASSLALQHSGNTIYF. DNA for the CDR3: TGTGCCAGCAGCTTAGCGTTACAGCACTCTGGAAACACCATATATTTT.

The CDR3 loop is CARRGSDGYTF. The CDR3 nucleotides read TGTGCCAGAAGGGGGTCGGATGGCTACACCTTC. The V call is TRBV12-3 or TRBV12-4, the J call TRBJ1-2, with TRBD1 as a possible D gene (6 bases). With 9 bases removed from V and 6 bases from J, the gap between germline ends came to 11 bases. The CDR3 covers 11 residues.

This chain uses TRBV28 with TRBJ2-3; TRBD1 is a possible D gene (6 bases). V lost 11 bases and J 4 bases, leaving 13 bases between the germline ends. The CDR3 contains 12 residues. Germline loops: CDR1 MDHEN, CDR2 SYDVKM. CDR3 in DNA: TGTGCCGGGGCCACAGGGCCAGATACGCAGTATTTT. Its translation: CAGATGPDTQYF.

V and J are TRBV7-2 and TRBJ2-7, with 12 bases identical to TRBD1. With 5 bases clipped from V and 2 bases from J, the junction kept 1 base outside the gene matches. This CDR3 has 14 amino acids. Looked up from germline, CDR1 is SGHTA and CDR2 is FQGNSA. CDR3 protein: CASSRDRGPYEQYF. The CDR3 region has the DNA TGTGCCAGCAGCAGGGACAGGGGGCCCTACGAGCAGTACTTC. The whole variable domain, filled in from reference TRBV7-2 and TRBJ2-7, reads GAGVSQSPSNKVTEKGKDVELRCDPISGHTALYWYRQSLGQGLEFLIYFQGNSAPDKSGLPSDRFSAERTGGSVSTLTIQRTQQEDSAVYLCASSRDRGPYEQYFGPGTRLTVT.

As to this clone: Additional DNA sequences in this sample encode the identical CDR3. The V and J genes are TRBV18 and TRBJ2-7; 8 positions match TRBD1. The germline V gene encodes CDR1 KGHSH and CDR2 LQKENI. Trimming at V came to 3 bases and at J to 4 bases, leaving 5 bases not matched to a gene. CDR3 length: 14 residues. CDR3 residues: CASSPGTGRYEQYF. CDR3 coding DNA: TGTGCCAGCTCACCGGGGACAGGAAGGTACGAGCAGTACTTC.

V and J are TRBV19 and TRBJ2-3, with D perhaps matching TRBD2 (5 bases). V was clipped by 5 bases and J by 5 bases, with 17 bases between them. The CDR3 contains 15 residues. The germline V gene has CDR1 LNHDA and CDR2 SQIVND (reference sequence). In nucleotides, the CDR3 is TGTGCCAGTAGTCCTTTGGGAGACCCAGGAGATACGCAGTATTTT. This codes for CASSPLGDPGDTQYF.

The rearrangement uses TRBV4-3 and TRBJ1-3; D remains unclear. V was shortened by 0 bases and J by 0 bases, with 6 bases between the two germline ends. Germline V CDR1 and CDR2: LGHNA, YSLEER. This CDR3 is 15 amino acids long. The DNA for the CDR3 is TGCGCCAGCAGCCAAGAGGCAGGCTCTGGAAACACCATATATTTT. The encoded protein is CASSQEAGSGNTIYF.

V usage is TRBV6-5 and J usage is TRBJ1-3; no firm D call. The CDR3 spans 16 residues. The V gene's germline CDR1 is MNHEY and CDR2 SVGAGI. Trimming stripped 4 bases from V and 3 bases from J, with 16 bases between. CDR3 region: CASSFLTGGSGNTIYF. The CDR3 DNA follows: TGTGCCAGCAGTTTCCTTACGGGAGGAAGTGGAAACACCATATATTTT.

The rearrangement joins TRBV10-3 to TRBJ1-1; 11 bases agree with TRBD1. Germline CDR1 is ENHRY and CDR2 is SYGVKD. This CDR3 is 16 amino acids long. Trimming cost V 4 bases and J 3 bases; bases outside gene matches: 7. The CDR3 region is CAISGPGQGVDTEAFF. The CDR3, as DNA: TGTGCCATCAGTGGTCCGGGACAGGGGGTCGACACTGAAGCTTTCTTT.

This chain links TRBV6-5 with TRBJ1-6, with a weak D call TRBD1 (5 bases). The CDR3 sequence is 15 residues long. Germline lookup yields CDR1 MNHEY and CDR2 SVGAGI. V was shortened by 3 bases and J by 7 bases, with 13 bases between the two germline ends. In nucleotides, the CDR3 is TGTGCCAGCAGTTATCAGGGAACCTTCAATTCACCCCTCCACTTT. Its protein is CASSYQGTFNSPLHF.

The chain combines TRBV11-2 with TRBJ2-4, with D possibly TRBD1 on 7 matching bases. Germline V gene lookup returns CDR1 SGHAT and CDR2 FQNNGV. The CDR3 runs to 15 residues. V gave up 2 bases and J gave up 9 bases, with 17 bases separating them. CDR3 loop: CASSLRSGAGGIQYF. The CDR3 DNA is TGTGCCAGCAGCTTAAGGTCGGGAGCAGGGGGCATTCAGTACTTC.

The rearrangement uses TRBV7-2 and TRBJ1-5; 8 bases align to TRBD1. The J segment lost 4 bases and the V segment lost 5 bases, leaving 4 bases of the junction unmatched. The CDR3 spans 14 residues. The V gene's germline CDR1 is SGHTA and CDR2 FQGNSA. CDR3 in DNA: TGTGCCAGCAGCCCAAACAGGGGGAATCAGCCCCAGCATTTT. Translation gives CASSPNRGNQPQHF.

The gene calls are TRBV5-1 and TRBJ2-5; 12 bases are a match to TRBD2. The CDR3 loop spans 16 amino acids. Germline V gives CDR1 SGHRS, CDR2 YFSETQ. V gave up 2 bases and J gave up 5 bases; unmatched junction bases: 7. The CDR3 DNA is TGCGCCAGCAGCTTTTCTAGCGGGGGGGCCCGGGAGACCCAGTACTTC. As protein: CASSFSSGGARETQYF.

The rearrangement links TRBV14 to TRBJ2-3; 11 bases line up with TRBD2. CDR3 size: 15 residues. The V segment lost 8 bases and the J segment 0 bases; nucleotides outside the gene matches: 4. CDR1 SGHDN and CDR2 FVKESK come from the germline V gene. This chain's CDR3 is CASARLAGSTDTQYF. The CDR3 DNA reads as TGTGCCAGCGCCCGACTAGCGGGGAGCACAGATACGCAGTATTTT.

The chain couples TRBV4-2 to TRBJ2-2, with 9 bases identical to TRBD2. This CDR3 comprises 20 residues. Looked up from germline, CDR1 is LGHNA and CDR2 is YNFKEQ. Germline trimming cut 3 bases from V and 3 bases from J; bases unmatched to any gene: 17. CDR3 DNA sequence: TGTGCCAGCAGCCAGATCAGCGGGGGGTTTCTTGAGCTGTACACCGGGGAGCTGTTTTTT. The encoded protein is CASSQISGGFLELYTGELFF.

The sample holds a few counts of this clone. The V and J genes are TRBV7-2 and TRBJ1-1; the D is unclear. CDR3 length equals 13 residues. V lost 2 bases to trimming and J lost 1 base, with 5 bases between them. Germline lookup yields CDR1 SGHTA and CDR2 FQGNSA. The CDR3 reads CASSLQENTEAFF. The CDR3 nucleotides read TGTGCCAGCAGCTTACAGGAGAACACTGAAGCTTTCTTT.

The chain is built from TRBV5-1 and TRBJ1-2; TRBD1 matches 8 bases. CDR1 is SGHRS, CDR2 YFSETQ, per germline. This CDR3 comprises 14 residues. Germline trimming cut 0 bases from V and 3 bases from J; bases unmatched to any gene: 1. CDR3 in DNA: TGCGCCAGCAGCTTGGCGACAGGGGACTATGGCTACACCTTC. Protein: CASSLATGDYGYTF.

This clone was found many times. This chain connects TRBV7-9 to TRBJ1-4; 7 nucleotides match TRBD1. V was clipped by 5 bases and J by 8 bases; unmatched bases: 11. This CDR3 spans 15 amino acids. Germline V lookup: CDR1 SEHNR, CDR2 FQNEAQ (reference sequence). CDR3 bases: TGTGCCAGCAGCATACAGACAGGGCATGGCGAAAAACTGTTTTTT. Its translation is CASSIQTGHGEKLFF.

This clone appeared a few times. The chain has TRBV14 and TRBJ2-1; D is undetermined. Trimming left V 0 bases short and J 4 bases short, with 7 bases between. The germline CDR1 and CDR2 sequences are SGHDN and FVKESK. The CDR3 covers 14 residues. The CDR3 region has the DNA TGTGCCAGCAGCCAAGATGCGGTATACAATGAGCAGTTCTTC. It codes for CASSQDAVYNEQFF. Supplemented by reference TRBV14 and TRBJ2-1, the full variable domain reads EAGVTQFPSHSVIEKGQTVTLRCDPISGHDNLYWYRRVMGKEIKFLLHFVKESKQDESGMPNNRFLAERTGGTYSTLKVQPAELEDSGVYFCASSQDAVYNEQFFGPGTRLTVL.

The V call is TRBV19, the J call TRBJ1-2, with 8 nucleotides matching TRBD1. Losses at the gene ends were 6 bases for V and 8 bases for J; bases not matched to a gene: 2. CDR1 LNHDA and CDR2 SQIVND come from the germline V gene (reference sequence). The CDR3 sequence is 11 residues long. In nucleotides, the CDR3 is TGTGCCAGTAGACAGGGGGGCGGCTACACCTTC. It yields the protein CASRQGGGYTF.

This chain joins TRBV5-4 and TRBJ2-7; D might be TRBD1 (5 bases). This CDR3 contains 13 residues. The V end was cut by 5 bases, the J end by 2 bases, with 11 bases between. CDR1 is SGHNT and CDR2 is YYREEE in the germline V gene (reference sequence). The CDR3 region is CASRKTDTYEQYF. The CDR3 DNA reads as TGTGCCAGCAGGAAGACAGACACCTACGAGCAGTACTTC.

The gene calls are TRBV19 and TRBJ1-4; 8 bases map to TRBD1. J lost 5 bases, V lost 5 bases, and 4 bases had no gene match. CDR3 length: 14 residues. CDR1 and CDR2 from the germline V gene are LNHDA and SQIVND (reference sequence). CDR3 DNA: TGTGCCAGTAGTCGGACAGGGTCGAATGAAAAACTGTTTTTT. Its translation is CASSRTGSNEKLFF. The variable domain in full, completed from reference TRBV19 and TRBJ1-4, reads DGGITQSPKYLFRKEGQNVTLSCEQNLNHDAMYWYRQDPGQGLRLIYYSQIVNDFQKGDIAEGYSVSREKKESFPLTVTSAQKNPTAFYLCASSRTGSNEKLFFGSGTQLSVL.